One sample yielded the 22 T cell receptor beta chains listed below, sequenced in a study of T cells in Graves' hyperthyroidism and ophthalmopathy. RNA transcripts served as the template for amplifying TCR beta CDR3 regions. The primer set for the first-round RT-PCR of the TCR CDR3 was HTBI. TCRdb re-called the multiplex PCR reads through MiXCR, storing one row per CDR3 protein. The sample has a few hundred thousand distinct CDR3 sequences; roughly an eighth are singletons. Sequencing was carried out using blood. The source is a young woman with Graves' hyperthyroidism.

This chain joins TRBV20-1 and TRBJ1-2, with a possible D match to TRBD1 (5 bases). Germline CDR1 is DFQATT and CDR2 is SNEGSKA (reference sequence). The V gene lost 6 bases and the J gene lost 4 bases, with 12 bases spanning the gap. The CDR3 length is 12 residues. In nucleotides, the CDR3 is TGCAGTGCAAAGGGGAGCATCTATGGCTACACCTTC. It encodes CSAKGSIYGYTF.

This chain uses TRBV19 with TRBJ2-1, with D tentatively TRBD2 (5 bases). CDR1 is LNHDA, CDR2 SQIVND, per germline (reference sequence). The CDR3 length is 16 residues. With 1 base removed from V and 8 bases from J, the gap between germline ends came to 18 bases. The CDR3 DNA reads TGTGCCAGTAGTATAGGGCTAGCAACCTTGTTGGATGAGCAGTTCTTC. As protein: CASSIGLATLLDEQFF.

This clonotype was found many times. V is TRBV2 and J is TRBJ1-5, with D unclear. Germline V lookup: CDR1 SNHLY, CDR2 FYNNEI. Trimming took 3 bases from V and 1 from J, leaving 10 bases between them. The CDR3 extends over 15 amino acids. DNA of the CDR3: TGTGCCAGCAGTGACACGGGTAGGAGCAATCAGCCCCAGCATTTT. Its protein is CASSDTGRSNQPQHF.

The chain links TRBV7-9 to TRBJ1-1; D is undetermined. The germline V gene has CDR1 SEHNR and CDR2 FQNEAQ (reference sequence). V was shortened by 1 base and J by 2 bases, with 17 bases between the two germline ends. The CDR3 covers 17 residues. DNA for the CDR3: TGTGCCAGCAGCTTAGAATCTTGGGAACACAGAAACACTGAAGCTTTCTTT. Protein product: CASSLESWEHRNTEAFF.

This clonotype was counted many times. The CDR3 DNA is TGTGCCTGGAGTGTACGGAAAGATACGCAGTATTTT. Amino acids: CAWSVRKDTQYF. The genes are TRBV30 and TRBJ2-3; D remains unclear. V lost 0 bases to trimming and J lost 5 bases, with 6 bases between them. The CDR3 covers 12 residues. Germline lookup yields CDR1 GTSNPN and CDR2 SVGIG (reference sequence).

Details on this clonotype: This clone may be a read error of a much larger clone one base away. The chain carries TRBV19 and TRBJ2-1; D unclear. The J call is in doubt because the DNA end fits TRBJ2-7 better. The CDR3 consists of 15 residues. CDR1 LNHDA and CDR2 SQIVND come from the germline V gene (reference sequence). The CDR3 nucleotides read TGTGCCAGTAGTCGGACGGGCAACTCCTACAATGAGCAGTACTTC. Encoded protein: CASSRTGNSYNEQYF.

In this sample, this clonotype turned up a few times. The V gene is TRBV6-5, the J gene TRBJ2-6; no definite D call. Looked up from germline, CDR1 is MNHEY and CDR2 is SVGAGI. Deletions cut 2 bases from V and 0 bases from J, with 8 bases between. This CDR3 is built from 16 residues. The CDR3 DNA reads as TGTGCCAGCAGTTACGGGCGGCTCTCTGGGGCCAACGTCCTGACTTTC. This gives the protein CASSYGRLSGANVLTF.

CDR3 in amino acids: CASRSLRYRETQYF. In DNA form, the CDR3 reads TGCGCCAGCAGGAGCCTTAGGTACCGGGAGACCCAGTACTTC. V is TRBV5-1 and J is TRBJ2-5; D gene unclear. Germline V CDR1 and CDR2: SGHRS, YFSETQ. There are 14 residues in the CDR3. Trimming left V 5 bases short and J 5 bases short, with 16 bases between.

The chain has TRBV20-1 and TRBJ2-1; D not resolved. Germline V gene data show CDR1 as DFQATT and CDR2 as SNEGSKA (reference sequence). This CDR3 region has 12 residues. Trimming removed 1 base from V and 9 bases from J, with 10 bases in between. The CDR3 here is CSARVLGTEQFF. The CDR3 bases are TGCAGTGCTAGAGTTTTAGGTACTGAGCAGTTCTTC.

This clonotype was detected ten times or more. The chain uses TRBV30 and TRBJ1-2, with D hard to call. CDR3 length equals 12 residues. The V gene's germline CDR1 is GTSNPN and CDR2 SVGIG (reference sequence). V shed 2 bases and J shed 3 bases, with 7 bases lying between them. CDR3 residues: CAWSFNDYGYTF. In DNA form, the CDR3 reads TGTGCCTGGAGTTTCAACGACTATGGCTACACCTTC.

This clonotype was seen only a few times. J is TRBJ2-7 and V is TRBV5-4; 12 positions agree with TRBD2. The CDR3 is made up of 15 amino acids. Trimming removed 3 bases from V and 0 bases from J; junction bases left unmatched: 1. Germline V lookup: CDR1 SGHNT, CDR2 YYREEE (reference sequence). The CDR3 here is CASSWGLAGSYEQYF. CDR3 sequence (DNA): TGTGCCAGCAGCTGGGGACTAGCGGGCTCCTACGAGCAGTACTTC. Combining the CDR3 with reference TRBV5-4 and TRBJ2-7 gives the whole variable domain ETGVTQSPTHLIKTRGQQVTLRCSSQSGHNTVSWYQQALGQGPQFIFQYYREEENGRGNFPPRFSGLQFPNYSSELNVNALELDDSALYLCASSWGLAGSYEQYFGPGTRLTVT.

This clonotype was observed many times. V is TRBV10-3 and J is TRBJ1-1; 9 nucleotides line up with TRBD1. Germline V gene lookup returns CDR1 ENHRY and CDR2 SYGVKD. The V gene end was trimmed by 2 bases and the J gene end by 7 bases; junction bases not matched to a gene: 8. This CDR3 spans 15 amino acids. Written as DNA, the CDR3 is TGTGCCATCAGTGAGGGGACAGGGTCCTTTGGTGAAGCTTTCTTT. Encoded protein: CAISEGTGSFGEAFF.

This clonotype showed up many times. The CDR3 DNA sequence: TGTGCCAGCAGCGTCTCGAGATTTTATGGCTACACCTTC. Translating gives CASSVSRFYGYTF. The J gene is TRBJ1-2, the V gene TRBV12-3 or TRBV12-4, with unresolved D. This CDR3 spans 13 amino acids. V was cut by 6 bases and J by 5 bases, with 13 bases left in between.

V and J are TRBV28 and TRBJ2-1; 12 positions match TRBD2. The CDR3 runs 13 residues. The junction had 6 bases not matched to a gene; V was cut back by 6 bases and J by 12 bases. Germline V gives CDR1 MDHEN, CDR2 SYDVKM. Here the CDR3 DNA reads TGTGCCAGCAGACTGACTAGCGGGAGTTCGCAGTTCTTC. Translated, it gives CASRLTSGSSQFF.

The chain employs TRBV19 and TRBJ2-1; D possibly corresponds to TRBD1 (6 bases). V was shortened by 7 bases and J by 2 bases, with 9 bases between the two germline ends. Germline V CDR1 and CDR2: LNHDA, SQIVND (reference sequence). The CDR3 is 13 residues long. The CDR3 coding sequence is TGTGCCAGTACGGGACAAGCCTACAATGAGCAGTTCTTC. Translating it yields CASTGQAYNEQFF.

This chain joins TRBV6-6 and TRBJ2-2; 9 nucleotides line up with TRBD1. With 0 bases clipped from V and 6 bases from J, the junction kept 5 bases outside the gene matches. Germline V gene data show CDR1 as MNHNY and CDR2 as SVGAGI (reference sequence). CDR3 length: 16 amino acids. CDR3 nucleotides: TGTGCCAGCAGTTACTCATACAGGGGGCTGTCCGGGGAGCTGTTTTTT. The encoded protein is CASSYSYRGLSGELFF.

This clonotype was recorded at least ten times. DNA of the CDR3: TGTGCCAGCAGTTTTCTCGAGGGTTACGAGCAGTACTTC. Its protein is CASSFLEGYEQYF. The chain combines TRBV28 with TRBJ2-7; D is perhaps TRBD2 (5 bases). With 3 bases removed from V and 4 bases from J, the gap between germline ends came to 10 bases. Germline V lookup: CDR1 MDHEN, CDR2 SYDVKM. The CDR3 is 13 amino acids.

This clonotype was observed many times. The rearrangement joins TRBV12-3 or TRBV12-4 to TRBJ2-1; no reliable D call. The V end lost 6 bases, the J end lost 7 bases, and 13 bases lay between the germline ends. The CDR3 totals 13 residues. The CDR3 region is CASSPRGWNEQFF. Written as DNA, the CDR3 is TGTGCCAGCAGCCCGAGAGGTTGGAATGAGCAGTTCTTC.

V usage is TRBV20-1 and J usage is TRBJ2-1, with 10 bases that match TRBD2. This CDR3 has 13 amino acids. Losses at the gene ends were 3 bases for V and 6 bases for J; bases not matched to a gene: 2. Per germline, CDR1 DFQATT and CDR2 SNEGSKA (reference sequence). The CDR3, as DNA: TGCAGTGCTAGCGCTAGCGGGAGCAATGAGCAGTTCTTC. Its protein product is CSASASGSNEQFF.

This clonotype was counted ten times or more. The chain is built from TRBV5-6 and TRBJ2-5, with TRBD2 matching over 10 bases. This CDR3 has 16 residues. CDR1 is SGHDT and CDR2 is YYEEEE in the germline V gene. J was trimmed by 2 bases and V by 4 bases; bases with no gene match: 8. CDR3 region: CASSHGRAGGQETQYF. The CDR3 DNA is TGTGCCAGCAGCCACGGTAGAGCGGGAGGGCAAGAGACCCAGTACTTC.

The chain combines TRBV27 with TRBJ2-5, with TRBD1 identical over 8 bases. Germline CDR1 and CDR2: MNHEY and SMNVEV (reference sequence). There are 15 residues in the CDR3. Trimming cost V 0 bases and J 3 bases; bases outside gene matches: 3. DNA of the CDR3: TGTGCCAGCAGTTTATCGAGGACAGGGAAAGAGACCCAGTACTTC. Protein product: CASSLSRTGKETQYF.

This clonotype was recorded at least ten times. The V gene is TRBV2, the J gene TRBJ2-6; no reliable D call. This CDR3 spans 17 amino acids. CDR1 is SNHLY and CDR2 is FYNNEI in the germline V gene. Trimming stripped 4 bases from V and 7 bases from J, with 20 bases between. The CDR3, as DNA: TGTGCCAGCAGTGTGCAGGCTTATCCTCTGGGAGCCAACGTCCTGACTTTC. Translating gives CASSVQAYPLGANVLTF.